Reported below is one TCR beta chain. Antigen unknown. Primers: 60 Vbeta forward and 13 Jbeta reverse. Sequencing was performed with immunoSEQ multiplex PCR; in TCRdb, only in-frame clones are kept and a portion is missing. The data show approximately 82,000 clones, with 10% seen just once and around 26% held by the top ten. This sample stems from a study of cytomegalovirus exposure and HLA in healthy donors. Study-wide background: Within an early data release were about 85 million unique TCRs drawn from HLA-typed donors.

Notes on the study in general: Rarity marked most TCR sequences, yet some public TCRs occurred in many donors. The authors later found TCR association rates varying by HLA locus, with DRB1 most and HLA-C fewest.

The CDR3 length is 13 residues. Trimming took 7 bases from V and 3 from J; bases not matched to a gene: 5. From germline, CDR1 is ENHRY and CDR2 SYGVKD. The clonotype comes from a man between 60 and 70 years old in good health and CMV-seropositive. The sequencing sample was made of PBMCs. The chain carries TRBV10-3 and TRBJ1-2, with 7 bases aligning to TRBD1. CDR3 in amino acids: CAIKIGTDYGYTF. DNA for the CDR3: TGTGCCATCAAAATCGGGACAGACTATGGCTACACCTTC.